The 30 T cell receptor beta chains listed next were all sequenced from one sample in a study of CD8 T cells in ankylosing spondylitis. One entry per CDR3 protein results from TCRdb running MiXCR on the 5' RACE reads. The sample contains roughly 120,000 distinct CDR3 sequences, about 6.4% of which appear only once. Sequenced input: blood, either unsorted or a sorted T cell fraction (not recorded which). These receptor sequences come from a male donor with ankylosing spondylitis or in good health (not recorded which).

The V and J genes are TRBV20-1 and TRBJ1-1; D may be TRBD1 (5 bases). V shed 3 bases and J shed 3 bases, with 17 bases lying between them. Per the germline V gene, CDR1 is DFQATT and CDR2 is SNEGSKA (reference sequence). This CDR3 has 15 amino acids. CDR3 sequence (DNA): TGCAGTGCTAGTTCCCCCGCTCAGGGAGACACTGAAGCTTTCTTT. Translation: CSASSPAQGDTEAFF.

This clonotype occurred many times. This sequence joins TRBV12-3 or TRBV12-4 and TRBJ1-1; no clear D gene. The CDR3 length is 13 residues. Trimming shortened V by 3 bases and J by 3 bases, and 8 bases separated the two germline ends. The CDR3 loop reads CASSFVGDTEAFF. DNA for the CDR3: TGTGCCAGCAGTTTTGTGGGTGACACTGAAGCTTTCTTT.

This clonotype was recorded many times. CDR3 DNA: TGTGCCAGTAATACGGACACCAAACGCGGGATAACCGGGGAGCTGTTTTTT. Its protein product is CASNTDTKRGITGELFF. The chain is built from TRBV19 and TRBJ2-2; weak D call: TRBD2 (6 bases). CDR1 is LNHDA and CDR2 is SQIVND in the germline V gene (reference sequence). The CDR3 contains 17 residues. V was pared by 7 bases and J by 5 bases, with 23 bases between. The full variable domain, rest sourced from reference TRBV19 and TRBJ2-2, is DGGITQSPKYLFRKEGQNVTLSCEQNLNHDAMYWYRQDPGQGLRLIYYSQIVNDFQKGDIAEGYSVSREKKESFPLTVTSAQKNPTAFYLCASNTDTKRGITGELFFGEGSRLTVL.

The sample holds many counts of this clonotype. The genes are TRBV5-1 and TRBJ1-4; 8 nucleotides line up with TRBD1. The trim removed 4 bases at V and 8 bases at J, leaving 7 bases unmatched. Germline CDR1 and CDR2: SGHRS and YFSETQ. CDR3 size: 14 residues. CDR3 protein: CASSPQGAGEKLFF. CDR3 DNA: TGCGCCAGCAGCCCGCAGGGGGCAGGAGAAAAACTGTTTTTT.

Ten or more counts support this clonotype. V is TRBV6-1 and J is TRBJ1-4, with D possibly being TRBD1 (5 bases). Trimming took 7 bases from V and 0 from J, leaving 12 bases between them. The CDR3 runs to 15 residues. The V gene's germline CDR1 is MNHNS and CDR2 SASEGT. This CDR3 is CASTRGVTTNEKLFF. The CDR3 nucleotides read TGTGCCAGCACTAGGGGCGTCACAACTAATGAAAAACTGTTTTTT.

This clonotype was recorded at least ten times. The CDR3 region has the DNA TGTGCCAGCAGTTCCCCCTCCGGAACTCAGAGAGATACGCAGTATTTT. Amino acids: CASSSPSGTQRDTQYF. V usage is TRBV6-5 and J usage is TRBJ2-3; D is undetermined. The ends were cut back, 4 bases at V and 5 bases at J, with 19 bases in the middle. Germline CDR1 is MNHEY and CDR2 is SVGAGI. The CDR3 has 16 residues.

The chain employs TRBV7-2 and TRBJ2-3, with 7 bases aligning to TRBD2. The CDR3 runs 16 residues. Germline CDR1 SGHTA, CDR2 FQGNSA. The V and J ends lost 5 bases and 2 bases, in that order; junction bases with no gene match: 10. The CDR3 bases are TGTGCCAGCAGCCTCTGGGCTAGCGGAAACACAGATACGCAGTATTTT. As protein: CASSLWASGNTDTQYF.

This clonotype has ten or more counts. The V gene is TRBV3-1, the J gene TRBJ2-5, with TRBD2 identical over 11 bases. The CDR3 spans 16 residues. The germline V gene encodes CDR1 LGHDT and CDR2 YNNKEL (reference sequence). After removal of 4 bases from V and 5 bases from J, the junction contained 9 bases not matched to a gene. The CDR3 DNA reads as TGTGCCAGCAGCCTTCGACTAGCGGGGCTTGGGGAGACCCAGTACTTC. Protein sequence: CASSLRLAGLGETQYF.

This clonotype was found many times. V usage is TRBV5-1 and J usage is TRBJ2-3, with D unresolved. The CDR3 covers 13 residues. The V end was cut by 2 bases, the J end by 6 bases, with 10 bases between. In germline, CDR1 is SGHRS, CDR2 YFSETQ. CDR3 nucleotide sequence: TGCGCCAGCAGCTTAGTAGGAAGGGATACGCAGTATTTT. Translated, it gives CASSLVGRDTQYF.

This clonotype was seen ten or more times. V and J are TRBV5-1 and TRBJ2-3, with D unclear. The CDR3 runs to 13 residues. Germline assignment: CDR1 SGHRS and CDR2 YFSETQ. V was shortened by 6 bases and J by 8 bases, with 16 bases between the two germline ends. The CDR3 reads CASTARDQRTQYF. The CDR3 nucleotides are TGCGCCAGCACAGCCCGAGACCAGCGTACGCAGTATTTT.

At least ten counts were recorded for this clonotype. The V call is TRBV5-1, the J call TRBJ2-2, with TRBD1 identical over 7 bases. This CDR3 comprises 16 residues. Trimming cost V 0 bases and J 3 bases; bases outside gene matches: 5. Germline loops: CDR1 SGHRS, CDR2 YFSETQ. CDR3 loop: CASSLAWDSYTGELFF. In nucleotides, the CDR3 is TGCGCCAGCAGCTTGGCCTGGGACAGCTACACCGGGGAGCTGTTTTTT.

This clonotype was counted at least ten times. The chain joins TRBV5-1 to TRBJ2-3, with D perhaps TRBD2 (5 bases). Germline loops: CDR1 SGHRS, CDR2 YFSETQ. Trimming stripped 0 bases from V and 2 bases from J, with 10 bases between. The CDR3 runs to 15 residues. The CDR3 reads CASSLERGYTDTQYF. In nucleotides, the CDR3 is TGCGCCAGCAGCTTGGAACGGGGTTACACAGATACGCAGTATTTT.

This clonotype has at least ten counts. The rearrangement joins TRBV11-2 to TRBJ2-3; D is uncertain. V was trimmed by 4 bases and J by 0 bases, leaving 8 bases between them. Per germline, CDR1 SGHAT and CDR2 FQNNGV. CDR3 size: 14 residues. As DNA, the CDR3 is TGTGCCAGCAGCTCCCAATTAAGCACAGATACGCAGTATTTT. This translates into CASSSQLSTDTQYF.

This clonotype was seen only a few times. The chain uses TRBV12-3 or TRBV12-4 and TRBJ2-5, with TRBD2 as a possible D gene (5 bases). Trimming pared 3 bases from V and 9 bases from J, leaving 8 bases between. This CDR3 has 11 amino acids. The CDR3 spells CASSFLGAQYF. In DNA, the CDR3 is TGTGCCAGCAGTTTTTTGGGAGCCCAGTACTTC.

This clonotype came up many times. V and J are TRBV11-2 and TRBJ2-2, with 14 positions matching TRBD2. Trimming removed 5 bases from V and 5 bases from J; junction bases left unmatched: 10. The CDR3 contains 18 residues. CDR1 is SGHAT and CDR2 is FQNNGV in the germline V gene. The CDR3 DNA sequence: TGTGCCAGCAGCGACGGTCCGGGACTAGCGGGGGTGACCGGGGAGCTGTTTTTT. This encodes CASSDGPGLAGVTGELFF.

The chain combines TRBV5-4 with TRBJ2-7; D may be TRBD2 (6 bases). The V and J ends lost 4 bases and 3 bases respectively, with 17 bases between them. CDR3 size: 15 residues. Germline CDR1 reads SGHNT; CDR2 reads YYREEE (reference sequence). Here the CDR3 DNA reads TGTGCCAGCAGCCTCCTCGGCGGGAATCTCTACGAGCAGTACTTC. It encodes CASSLLGGNLYEQYF.

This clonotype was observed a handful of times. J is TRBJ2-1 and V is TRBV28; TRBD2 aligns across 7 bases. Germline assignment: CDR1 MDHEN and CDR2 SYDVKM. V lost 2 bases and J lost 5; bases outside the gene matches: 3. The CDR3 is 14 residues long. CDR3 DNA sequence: TGTGCCAGCAGTTTAACTAGCGCTCACAATGAGCAGTTCTTC. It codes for CASSLTSAHNEQFF.

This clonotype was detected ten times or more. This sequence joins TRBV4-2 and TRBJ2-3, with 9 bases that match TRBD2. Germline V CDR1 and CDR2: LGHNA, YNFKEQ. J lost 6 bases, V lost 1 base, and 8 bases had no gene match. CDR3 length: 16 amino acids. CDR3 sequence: CASSQAGRGGWDTQYF. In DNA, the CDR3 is TGTGCCAGCAGCCAAGCGGGGCGGGGGGGCTGGGATACGCAGTATTTT.

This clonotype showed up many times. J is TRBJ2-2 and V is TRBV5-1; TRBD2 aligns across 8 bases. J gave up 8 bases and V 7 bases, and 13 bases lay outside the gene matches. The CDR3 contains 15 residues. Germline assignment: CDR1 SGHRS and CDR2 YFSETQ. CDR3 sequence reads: CASGLRGGLWGELFF. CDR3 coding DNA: TGCGCCAGCGGCCTCCGGGGGGGCCTCTGGGGGGAGCTGTTTTTT.

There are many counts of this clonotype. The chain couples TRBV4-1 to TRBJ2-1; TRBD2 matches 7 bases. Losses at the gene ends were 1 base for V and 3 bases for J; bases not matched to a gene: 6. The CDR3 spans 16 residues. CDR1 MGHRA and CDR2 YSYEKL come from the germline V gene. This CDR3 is CASSQGWRGSYNEQFF. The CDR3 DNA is TGCGCCAGCAGCCAAGGCTGGCGCGGGAGCTACAATGAGCAGTTCTTC.

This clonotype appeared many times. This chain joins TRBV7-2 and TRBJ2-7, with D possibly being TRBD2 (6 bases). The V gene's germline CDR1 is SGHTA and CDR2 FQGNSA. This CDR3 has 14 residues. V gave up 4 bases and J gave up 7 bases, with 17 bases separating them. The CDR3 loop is CASSSVGGPDEQYF. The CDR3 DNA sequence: TGTGCCAGCAGCTCCGTCGGAGGGCCAGATGAGCAGTACTTC.

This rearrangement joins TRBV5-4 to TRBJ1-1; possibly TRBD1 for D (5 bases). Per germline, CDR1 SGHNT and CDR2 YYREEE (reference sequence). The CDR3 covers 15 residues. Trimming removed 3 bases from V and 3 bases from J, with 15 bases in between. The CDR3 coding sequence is TGTGCCAGCAGCTCGGCGCAGGGAGGGGACACTGAAGCTTTCTTT. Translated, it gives CASSSAQGGDTEAFF.

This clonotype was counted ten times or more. In DNA form, the CDR3 reads TGCGCCAGCAGCCAAGGCAACAGGGGGTTTGTGAACATTCAGTACTTC. Protein: CASSQGNRGFVNIQYF. The chain joins TRBV4-1 to TRBJ2-4, with 8 positions matching TRBD1. This CDR3 region has 16 residues. Trimming removed 1 base from V and 7 bases from J; junction bases left unmatched: 9. The germline V gene encodes CDR1 MGHRA and CDR2 YSYEKL.

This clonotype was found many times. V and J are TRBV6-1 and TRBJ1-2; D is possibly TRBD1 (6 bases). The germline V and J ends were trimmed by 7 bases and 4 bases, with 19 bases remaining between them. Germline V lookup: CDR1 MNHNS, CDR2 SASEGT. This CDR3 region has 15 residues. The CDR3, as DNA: TGTGCCAGCACCTTAGACCCGGGGGCCGTCTATGGCTACACCTTC. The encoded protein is CASTLDPGAVYGYTF.

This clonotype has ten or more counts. CDR3 residues: CASSSRGTVDNEQFF. The CDR3 coding sequence is TGCGCCAGCAGCTCCAGAGGGACCGTAGACAATGAGCAGTTCTTC. This rearrangement joins TRBV5-1 to TRBJ2-1, with D perhaps TRBD1 or TRBD2 (5 bases each). Between the trimmed V and J ends, which lost 3 bases and 5 bases, there was a span of 15 bases. The CDR3 spans 15 residues. The germline V gene has CDR1 SGHRS and CDR2 YFSETQ.

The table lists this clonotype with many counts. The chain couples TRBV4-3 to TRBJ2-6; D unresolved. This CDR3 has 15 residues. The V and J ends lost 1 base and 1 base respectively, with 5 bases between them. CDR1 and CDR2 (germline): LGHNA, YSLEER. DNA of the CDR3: TGCGCCAGCAGCCAAGGGTGGTCTGGGGCCAACGTCCTGACTTTC. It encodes CASSQGWSGANVLTF.

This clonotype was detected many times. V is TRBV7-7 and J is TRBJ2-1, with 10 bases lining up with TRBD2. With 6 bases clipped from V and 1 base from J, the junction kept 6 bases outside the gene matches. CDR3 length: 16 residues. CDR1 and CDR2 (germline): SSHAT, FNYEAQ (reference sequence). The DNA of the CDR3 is TGTGCCAGCAGTATCTCAGCGGGGGGGTCCTACAATGAGCAGTTCTTC. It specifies CASSISAGGSYNEQFF.

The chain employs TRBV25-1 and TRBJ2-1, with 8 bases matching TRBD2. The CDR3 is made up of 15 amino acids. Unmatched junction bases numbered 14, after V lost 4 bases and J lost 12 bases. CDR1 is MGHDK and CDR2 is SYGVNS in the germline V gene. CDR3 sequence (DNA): TGTGCCAGCAGTGCCCGCGGGGGGCCGGGTTCTCGGCAGTTCTTC. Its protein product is CASSARGGPGSRQFF.

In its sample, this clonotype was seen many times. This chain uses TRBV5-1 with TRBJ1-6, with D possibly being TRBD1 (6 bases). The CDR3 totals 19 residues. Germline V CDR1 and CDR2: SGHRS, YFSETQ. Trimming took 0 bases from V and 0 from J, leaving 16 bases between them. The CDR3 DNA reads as TGCGCCAGCAGCTTGGGGACCGGGACACCAAGCTCCTATAATTCACCCCTCCACTTT. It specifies CASSLGTGTPSSYNSPLHF.

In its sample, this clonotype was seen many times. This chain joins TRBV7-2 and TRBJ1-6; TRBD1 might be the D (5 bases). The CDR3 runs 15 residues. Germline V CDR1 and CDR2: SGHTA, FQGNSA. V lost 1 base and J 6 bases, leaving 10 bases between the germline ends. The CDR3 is CASSLVGVGNSPLHF. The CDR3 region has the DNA TGTGCCAGCAGCTTAGTAGGGGTGGGTAATTCACCCCTCCACTTT.